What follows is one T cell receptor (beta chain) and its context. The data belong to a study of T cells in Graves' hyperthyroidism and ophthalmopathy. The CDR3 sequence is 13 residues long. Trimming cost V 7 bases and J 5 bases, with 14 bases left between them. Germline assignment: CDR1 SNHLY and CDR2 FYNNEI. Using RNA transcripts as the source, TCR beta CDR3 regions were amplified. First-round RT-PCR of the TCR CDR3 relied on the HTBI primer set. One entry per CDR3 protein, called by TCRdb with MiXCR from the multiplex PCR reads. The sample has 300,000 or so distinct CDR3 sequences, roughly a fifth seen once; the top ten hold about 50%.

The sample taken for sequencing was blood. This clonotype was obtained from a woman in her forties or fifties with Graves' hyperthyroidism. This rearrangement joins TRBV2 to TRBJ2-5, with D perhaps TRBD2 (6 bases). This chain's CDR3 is CASTIGTGETQYF. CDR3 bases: TGTGCCAGCACCATCGGGACTGGGGAGACCCAGTACTTC.